Detailed here is one T cell receptor (beta chain). Germline lookup yields CDR1 ENHRY and CDR2 SYGVKD. With V trimmed by 6 bases and J by 7 bases, 11 bases remained unmatched. The CDR3 contains 14 residues. TCRdb re-derived calls from the RT-PCR reads in MiXCR, one entry per CDR3 protein. Among about 780,000 distinct CDR3 sequences listed, approximately 17% were seen once. This sample is part of a study of response to subunit inactivated influenza vaccine. The TCR originated in a man in his fifties or sixties who received an inactivated influenza vaccine. The specimen comprised PBMCs from blood, sampled less than 6 days after vaccination. The chain links TRBV10-3 to TRBJ1-1; TRBD1 matches at 7 bases. The CDR3, as DNA: TGTGCCATCAGACAGGGGACCCTCTACGGTGAAGCTTTCTTT. Translating gives CAIRQGTLYGEAFF.